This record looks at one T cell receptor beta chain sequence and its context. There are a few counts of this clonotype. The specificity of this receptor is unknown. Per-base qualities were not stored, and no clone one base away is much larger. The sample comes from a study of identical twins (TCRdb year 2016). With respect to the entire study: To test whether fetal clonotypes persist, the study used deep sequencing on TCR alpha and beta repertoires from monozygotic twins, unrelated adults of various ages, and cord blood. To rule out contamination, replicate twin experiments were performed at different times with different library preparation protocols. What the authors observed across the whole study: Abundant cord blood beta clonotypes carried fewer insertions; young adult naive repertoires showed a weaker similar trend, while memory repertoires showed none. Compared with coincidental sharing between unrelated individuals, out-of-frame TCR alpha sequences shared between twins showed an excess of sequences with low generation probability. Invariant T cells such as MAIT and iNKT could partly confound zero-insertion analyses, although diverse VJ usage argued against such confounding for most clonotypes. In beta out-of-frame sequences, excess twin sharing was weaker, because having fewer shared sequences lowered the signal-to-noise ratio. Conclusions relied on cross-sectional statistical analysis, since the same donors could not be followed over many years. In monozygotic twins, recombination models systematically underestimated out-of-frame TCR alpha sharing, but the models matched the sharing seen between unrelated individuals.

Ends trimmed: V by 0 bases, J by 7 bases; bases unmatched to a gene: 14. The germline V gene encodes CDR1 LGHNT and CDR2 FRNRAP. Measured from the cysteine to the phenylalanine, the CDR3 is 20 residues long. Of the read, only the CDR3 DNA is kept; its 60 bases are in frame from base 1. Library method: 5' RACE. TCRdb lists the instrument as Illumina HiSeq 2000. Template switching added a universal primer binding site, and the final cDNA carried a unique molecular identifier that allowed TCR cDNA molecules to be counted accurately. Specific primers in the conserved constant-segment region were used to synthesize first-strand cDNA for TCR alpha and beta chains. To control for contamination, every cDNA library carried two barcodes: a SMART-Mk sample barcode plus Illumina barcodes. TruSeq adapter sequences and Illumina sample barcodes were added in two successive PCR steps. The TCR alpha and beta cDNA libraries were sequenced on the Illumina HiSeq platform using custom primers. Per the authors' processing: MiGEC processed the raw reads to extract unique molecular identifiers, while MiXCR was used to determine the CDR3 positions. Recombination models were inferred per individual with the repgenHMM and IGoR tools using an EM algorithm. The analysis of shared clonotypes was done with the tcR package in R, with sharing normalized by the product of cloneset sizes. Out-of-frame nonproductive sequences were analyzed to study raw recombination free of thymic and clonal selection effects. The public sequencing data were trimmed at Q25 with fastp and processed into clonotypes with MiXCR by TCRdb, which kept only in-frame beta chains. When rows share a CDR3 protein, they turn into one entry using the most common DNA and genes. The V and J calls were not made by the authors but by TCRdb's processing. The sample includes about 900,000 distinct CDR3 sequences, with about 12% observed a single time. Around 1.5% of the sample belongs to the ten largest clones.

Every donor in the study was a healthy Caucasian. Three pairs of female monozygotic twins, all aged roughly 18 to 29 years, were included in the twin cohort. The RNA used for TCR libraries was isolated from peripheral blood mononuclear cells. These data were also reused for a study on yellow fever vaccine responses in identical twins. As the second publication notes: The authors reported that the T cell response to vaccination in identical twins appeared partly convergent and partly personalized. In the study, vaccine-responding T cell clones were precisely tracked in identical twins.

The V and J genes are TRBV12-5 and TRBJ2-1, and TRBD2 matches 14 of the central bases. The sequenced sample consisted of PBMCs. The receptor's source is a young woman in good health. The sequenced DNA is TGTGCTAGTGGTTTGGTACCTGGGACTAGCGGGAGCATCACGGTGAATGAGCAGTTCTTC. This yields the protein CASGLVPGTSGSITVNEQFF.